This T cell receptor (beta chain) is from a study of cytomegalovirus exposure and HLA in healthy donors. General study results and limits: It was confirmed in vitro that a few of the CMV-associated chains were specific for CMV antigens. Association of a missense DCLRE1C variant with TCR beta V- and J-gene trimming was reported in a later analysis.

Each donor was nominally healthy when sampled (though unrecorded immune exposures were likely). The PCR contained 60 Vbeta and 13 Jbeta primers. The protocol was immunoSEQ multiplex PCR, while the TCRdb copy is restricted to in-frame clones and leaves out a portion. The table lists about 150,000 clones, under 85% of them singletons. About this clone: Its target is not known.

Germline assignment: CDR1 MNHEY and CDR2 SMNVEV (reference sequence). After removal of 9 bases from V and 0 bases from J, the junction contained 3 bases not matched to a gene. The CDR3 extends over 13 amino acids. This sequence was found in a man younger than 30 in good health and CMV-seronegative. The chain has TRBV27 and TRBJ1-2; 8 nucleotides align to TRBD1. Sequencing used PBMCs. CDR3 DNA sequence: TGTGCCAGTCGGGGACAGGCTAACTATGGCTACACCTTC. This translates into CASRGQANYGYTF.